This TCR beta chain was retrieved from a study of OX40 agonist ivuxolimab in advanced cancers. Looking at the study overall: Previous treatment with anti-PD-1, anti-PD-L1 or anti-CTLA-4 therapy was allowed; 35% to 50% had received some. Broader study findings: Individuals who were partial responders at 0.1-3.0 mg/kg had clonal expansion that ranked among the lowest. In general, CD8+ T cells held more expanded clones than CD4+ did, on average.

The CDR3 covers 13 residues. Germline V gene data show CDR1 as SGHRS and CDR2 as YFSETQ. Trimming removed 4 bases at V and 3 bases at J, with 11 bases between. Note on this clone: Antigen: not known.

Repertoires were generated with immunoSEQ multiplex PCR, while TCRdb's copy carries only in-frame clones and drops some. The sample contains tens of thousands of clones, 81% of which appear only once. The material was CD4+ or CD8+ T cells sorted from blood, obtained in a trial of the OX40 agonist ivuxolimab. This chain links TRBV5-1 with TRBJ2-7, with a tentative D call TRBD1 (6 bases). This clonotype originated in an adult with an advanced solid tumor such as melanoma, head and neck, liver or kidney cancer. CDR3 loop: CASSGKTGYEQYF. For the CDR3, the DNA is TGCGCCAGCAGCGGAAAGACAGGCTACGAGCAGTACTTC.